This is a list of T cell receptor beta chains from one sample in a study of T cell responses to AZD1222 COVID-19 vaccine. TCRdb keeps only in-frame clones here, not all; method: immunoSEQ multiplex PCR. The sample has about 99,000 clones; roughly 90% are singletons. Sample: peripheral blood, taken on day 0 of AZD1222 vaccination. The receptors were sampled from an adult in good health. Both conserved end residues are part of each CDR3. Fields, in order: CDR3 DNA, CDR3 protein, D gene, V gene, J gene, clone size. D genes are given only for firm matches. Clone size, where shown, is once, few, many, or a class for clones that have expanded.

TGCGCCAGCAGCTTGGGCCGGAGCACAGATACGCAGTATTTT,CASSLGRSTDTQYF,NA,TRBV5-1,TRBJ2-3,NA
TGTGCCAGCTTCAGACAGACAGATACGCAGTATTTT,CASFRQTDTQYF,NA,TRBV18,TRBJ2-3,NA
TGCAGCGTTGAAGCTTGGGAGGACAATGAGCAGTTCTTC,CSVEAWEDNEQFF,NA,TRBV29-1,TRBJ2-1,NA
TGCGCCAGCAGTCAGCGGGAGTCCTCCGGGGAGCTGTTTTTT,CASSQRESSGELFF,TRBD2,TRBV5-1,TRBJ2-2,NA
TGTGCCAGTAGGGGGACAGGGATCGCCGGGGAGCTGTTTTTT,CASRGTGIAGELFF,TRBD1,TRBV19,TRBJ2-2,once
TGTGCCAGCAGCCCGGTGCCGGGATCCGATTACGAGCAGTACTTC,CASSPVPGSDYEQYF,NA,TRBV9,TRBJ2-7,NA
TGTGCCTGGAGTTCGACAGGGTACAACCAGCCCCAGCATTTT,CAWSSTGYNQPQHF,TRBD1,TRBV30,TRBJ1-5,few
TGTGCCAGCAGGACCTCAATGGCACAGGGTAACCCCCCCGCCTATGGCTACACCTTC,CASRTSMAQGNPPAYGYTF,NA,TRBV27,TRBJ1-2,NA
TGTGCCAGCAGCTACTTGGCGGGATACGAGCAGTACTTC,CASSYLAGYEQYF,NA,TRBV6-6,TRBJ2-7,NA
TGTGCCAGCAGTGAAACAGCTCAGGATGGCTACACCTTC,CASSETAQDGYTF,NA,TRBV6-1,TRBJ1-2,NA